This T cell receptor beta chain was captured by sequencing in a study of OX40 agonist ivuxolimab in advanced cancers. Whole-study context: Recorded diagnoses for dose-escalation patients were hepatocellular carcinoma, melanoma, renal cell or head and neck cancer. The study's findings and limits: Compared with CD4+, CD8+ T cells on average had more expanded clones. In a subset of nonresponders, normalized T-cell clonal expansion was also low. With doses of 0.1 to 3.0 mg/kg, CD4+ and CD8+ blood T cells had undergone clonal expansion by week 6.

As regards this clone: Its antigen is not known.

Germline loops: CDR1 LNHNV, CDR2 YYDKDF (reference sequence). The CDR3 is 14 amino acids. V lost 0 bases and J lost 1, with 7 bases in between. Profiled with immunoSEQ multiplex PCR; TCRdb holds only in-frame clones, not every one. The data hold fewer than 100,000 clones, with 93% observed a single time. This clonotype was obtained from an adult with an advanced solid tumor such as melanoma, head and neck, liver or kidney cancer. This rearrangement joins TRBV15 to TRBJ2-7; D remains unclear. Sequencing used CD4+ or CD8+ T cells sorted from blood, obtained in a trial of the OX40 agonist ivuxolimab. Here the CDR3 DNA reads TGTGCCACCAGCAGAGATTTGGGGTCCTACGAGCAGTACTTC. Residues: CATSRDLGSYEQYF.